This T cell receptor (beta chain) was observed in a study of PD-1 blockade in classical Hodgkin lymphoma. Assay: immunoSEQ multiplex PCR; the TCRdb copy retains only in-frame clones and omits some. The sample includes over 45,000 clones, around 78% of them seen just once. The CDR3 consists of 16 residues. The germline CDR1 and CDR2 sequences are SGHTA and FQGTGA. V dropped 3 bases and J dropped 5; count of bases not matched to a gene: 6. Every patient experienced relapse after autologous stem cell transplantation, and brentuximab vedotin exposure varied. The sequences come from peripheral blood mononuclear cells (PBMCs), collected before the second cycle of nivolumab. The rearrangement joins TRBV7-3 to TRBJ2-3, with 12 bases that match TRBD2. This sequence originates from a human donor with classical Hodgkin lymphoma. The CDR3 is CASSFGLAGPGDTQYF. DNA for the CDR3: TGTGCCAGCAGCTTTGGACTAGCGGGGCCCGGAGATACGCAGTATTTT.